A single count supports the clone carrying this T cell receptor beta chain. As yet, its antigen is unknown. This specimen belongs to a study of cytomegalovirus exposure and HLA in healthy donors. Germline V gives CDR1 SGHRS, CDR2 YFSETQ. V lost 1 base and J lost 4, with 12 bases in between. There are 15 residues in the CDR3. In the PCR, 60 Vbeta and 13 Jbeta primers were used. Data came from immunoSEQ multiplex PCR; TCRdb stores just in-frame clones and leaves some out. The sample consists of about 220,000 clones, over 60% of them appearing once. Findings of the study overall: Segments of the TCR beta V type were, in most cases, productive about 87% or about 30% of the time in an earlier analysis.

This chain links TRBV5-1 with TRBJ1-5; tentatively, D is TRBD1 (5 bases). The TCR comes from a young man in good health and CMV-seronegative. The sequencing input was PBMCs. CDR3 sequence (DNA): TGCGCCAGCAGCTTGCTAGGGGCTGATAATCAGCCCCAGCATTTT. It translates to CASSLLGADNQPQHF. The full variable domain, completed using reference TRBV5-1 and TRBJ1-5, is KAGVTQTPRYLIKTRGQQVTLSCSPISGHRSVSWYQQTPGQGLQFLFEYFSETQRNKGNFPGRFSGRQFSNSRSEMNVSTLELGDSALYLCASSLLGADNQPQHFGDGTRLSIL.